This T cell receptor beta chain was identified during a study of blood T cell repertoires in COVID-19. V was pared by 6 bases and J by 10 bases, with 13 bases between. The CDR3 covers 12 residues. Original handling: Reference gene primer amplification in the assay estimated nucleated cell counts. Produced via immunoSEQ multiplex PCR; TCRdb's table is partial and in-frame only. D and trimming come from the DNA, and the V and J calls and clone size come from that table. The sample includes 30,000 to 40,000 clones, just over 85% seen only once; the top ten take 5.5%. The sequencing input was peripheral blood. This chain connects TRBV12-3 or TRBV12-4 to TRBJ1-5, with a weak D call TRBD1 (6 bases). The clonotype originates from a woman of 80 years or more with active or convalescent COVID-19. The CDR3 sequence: CASSRQGSPQHF. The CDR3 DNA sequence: TGTGCCAGCAGCCGTCAGGGGTCTCCCCAGCATTTT.